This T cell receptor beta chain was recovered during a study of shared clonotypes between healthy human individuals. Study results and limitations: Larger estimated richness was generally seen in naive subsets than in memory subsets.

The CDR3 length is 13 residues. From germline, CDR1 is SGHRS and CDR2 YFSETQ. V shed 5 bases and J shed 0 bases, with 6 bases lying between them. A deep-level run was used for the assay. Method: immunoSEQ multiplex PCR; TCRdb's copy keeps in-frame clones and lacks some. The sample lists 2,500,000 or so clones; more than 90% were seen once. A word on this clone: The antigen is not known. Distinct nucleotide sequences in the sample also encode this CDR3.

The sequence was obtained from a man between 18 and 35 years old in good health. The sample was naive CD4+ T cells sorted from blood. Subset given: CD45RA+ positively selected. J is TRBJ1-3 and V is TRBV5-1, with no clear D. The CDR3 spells CASRQSSGNTIYF. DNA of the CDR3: TGCGCCAGCAGACAAAGCTCTGGAAACACCATATATTTT.